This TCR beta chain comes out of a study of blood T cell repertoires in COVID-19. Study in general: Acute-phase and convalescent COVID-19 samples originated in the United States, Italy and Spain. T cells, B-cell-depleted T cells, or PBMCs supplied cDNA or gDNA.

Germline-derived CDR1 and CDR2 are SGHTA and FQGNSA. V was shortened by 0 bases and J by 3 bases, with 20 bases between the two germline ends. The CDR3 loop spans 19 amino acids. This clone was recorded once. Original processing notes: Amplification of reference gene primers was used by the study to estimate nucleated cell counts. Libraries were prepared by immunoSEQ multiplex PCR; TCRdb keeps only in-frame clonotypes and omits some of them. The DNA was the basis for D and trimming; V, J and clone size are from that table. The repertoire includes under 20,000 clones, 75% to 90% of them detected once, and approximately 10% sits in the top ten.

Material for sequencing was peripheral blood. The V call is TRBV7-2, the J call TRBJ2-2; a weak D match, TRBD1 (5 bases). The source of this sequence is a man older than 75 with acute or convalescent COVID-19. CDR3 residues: CASSLARKFWTTYTGELFF. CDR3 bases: TGTGCCAGCAGCTTAGCGCGCAAGTTTTGGACAACTTACACCGGGGAGCTGTTTTTT.